This T cell receptor beta chain was obtained from a study of T cells in narcolepsy. Points from the study as a whole: Same-patient CSF and blood CD4+ T cell clonotypes included HCRT-specific and TRIB2-specific autoreactive ones. Some memory CD4+ repertoires had no autoreactive clone sequences.

Notes on this clone: Its target is unknown.

The V gene's germline CDR1 is LGHNA and CDR2 YSLEER. Unmatched junction bases numbered 9, after V lost 1 base and J lost 9 bases. The CDR3 spans 15 residues. Data came from immunoSEQ multiplex PCR; TCRdb stores just in-frame clones and leaves some out. In the table there are about 35,000 clones, more than 70% of which are singletons. This sequence joins TRBV4-3 and TRBJ2-3; TRBD2 aligns across 8 bases. Specimen: memory (CD45RA-) CD4+ T cells from blood. The source of this sequence is a human donor in good health. The CDR3 DNA sequence: TGCGCCAGCAGCCAAGGGGAAGCGGGGGCCCGAACGCAGTATTTT. The encoded protein is CASSQGEAGARTQYF.